This T cell receptor (beta chain) was recovered during a study of T cells after yellow fever vaccination. The wider study: Where fractions had low cell numbers, libraries were prepared from them with the SMART-Seq v4 Ultra Low Input RNA kit.

This clonotype has more than one count but fewer than ten. Its antigen is undetermined. The V and J ends lost 0 bases and 2 bases, in that order; junction bases with no gene match: 2. Germline V lookup: CDR1 KGHSH, CDR2 LQKENI. The CDR3 is made up of 16 amino acids. Broader study findings: Clonotypes appearing in both CD4 and CD8 compartments existed, and their share was small. Contamination by abundant bulk-population clonotypes could be present in FACS-sorted repertoires.

TCRdb recomputed calls from the 5' RACE reads with MiXCR, one row per CDR3 protein. There are about 430,000 distinct CDR3 sequences in the sample; 18% occur only once, and roughly a sixth lies in the top ten. The sample in question was PBMCs, obtained before the yellow fever booster vaccination. This TCR derives from a man aged 18 to 30 who received the YFV17D yellow fever vaccine. This chain connects TRBV18 to TRBJ2-2, with TRBD1 matching over 8 bases. The chain's CDR3 is CASSPPAGGNTGELFF. Here the CDR3 DNA reads TGTGCCAGCTCACCACCGGCAGGGGGCAACACCGGGGAGCTGTTTTTT.